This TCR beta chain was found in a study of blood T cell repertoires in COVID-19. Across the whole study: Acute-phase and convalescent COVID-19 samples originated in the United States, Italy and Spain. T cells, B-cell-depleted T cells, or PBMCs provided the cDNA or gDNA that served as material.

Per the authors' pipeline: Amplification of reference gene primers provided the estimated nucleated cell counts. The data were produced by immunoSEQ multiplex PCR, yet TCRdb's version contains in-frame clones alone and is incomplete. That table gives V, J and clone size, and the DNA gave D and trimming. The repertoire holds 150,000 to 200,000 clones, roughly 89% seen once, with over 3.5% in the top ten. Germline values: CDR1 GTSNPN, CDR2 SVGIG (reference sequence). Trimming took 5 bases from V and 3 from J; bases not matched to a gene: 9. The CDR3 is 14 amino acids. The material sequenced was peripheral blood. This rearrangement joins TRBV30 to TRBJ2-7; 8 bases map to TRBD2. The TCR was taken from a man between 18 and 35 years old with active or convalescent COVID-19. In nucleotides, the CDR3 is TGTGCCTGGGGATCGGGAGCGGGAGACTACGAGCAGTACTTC. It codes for CAWGSGAGDYEQYF.